The 27 T cell receptor beta chains below all came from one sample that was sequenced in a study of neurological immune-mediated disorders. TCRdb re-analysed the 5' RACE reads in MiXCR, keeping a single row per CDR3 protein. The repertoire holds 50,000 to 65,000 distinct CDR3 sequences, with roughly 4.8% as singletons. Sequencing was carried out using PBMCs. The receptor source for this set is a woman aged 50 to 60 with multiple sclerosis.

The chain has TRBV5-1 and TRBJ1-4, with 7 bases fitting TRBD1. The V gene's germline CDR1 is SGHRS and CDR2 YFSETQ. V trimming: 0 bases; J trimming: 4 bases; junction bases outside the gene matches: 3. This CDR3 spans 15 amino acids. The CDR3 loop reads CASSLGDSLNEKLFF. Here the CDR3 DNA reads TGCGCCAGCAGCTTGGGGGACAGTCTTAATGAAAAACTGTTTTTT. Complete variable domain (other parts from reference TRBV5-1 and TRBJ1-4): KAGVTQTPRYLIKTRGQQVTLSCSPISGHRSVSWYQQTPGQGLQFLFEYFSETQRNKGNFPGRFSGRQFSNSRSEMNVSTLELGDSALYLCASSLGDSLNEKLFFGSGTQLSVL.

The sample holds many counts of this clonotype. The chain combines TRBV20-1 with TRBJ2-7; D may correspond to TRBD1 or TRBD2 (5 bases each). Between the trimmed V and J ends, which lost 3 bases and 0 bases, there was a span of 15 bases. The germline gives CDR1 DFQATT, CDR2 SNEGSKA (reference sequence). CDR3 length: 15 residues. CDR3 sequence: CSASVLGRPSYEQYF. The CDR3 nucleotides read TGCAGTGCTAGCGTCCTGGGACGCCCCTCCTACGAGCAGTACTTC.

This clonotype was seen many times. This rearrangement joins TRBV7-6 to TRBJ2-1; 13 bases line up with TRBD2. V lost 5 bases to trimming and J lost 9 bases; unmatched junction nucleotides: 7. CDR3 length: 15 amino acids. Germline values: CDR1 SGHVS, CDR2 FNYEAQ. The DNA for the CDR3 is TGTGCCAGCAGCACTAGCGGGGGGGTTGACATTGAGCAGTTCTTC. It yields the protein CASSTSGGVDIEQFF.

This clonotype was observed many times. J is TRBJ1-1 and V is TRBV7-6; the D is unclear. The CDR3 spans 14 residues. Germline loops: CDR1 SGHVS, CDR2 FNYEAQ. Trimming left V 5 bases short and J 0 bases short, with 10 bases between. CDR3 residues: CASSVGPLNTEAFF. For the CDR3, the DNA is TGTGCCAGCAGCGTCGGACCGCTGAACACTGAAGCTTTCTTT.

Ten or more counts support this clonotype. V and J are TRBV12-3 or TRBV12-4 and TRBJ2-3; D is ambiguous. This CDR3 contains 11 residues. V was pared by 4 bases and J by 5 bases, with 4 bases between. The CDR3 DNA reads as TGTGCCAGCAGTTACTTAGATACGCAGTATTTT. Translating it yields CASSYLDTQYF.

Many counts were recorded for this clonotype. The chain couples TRBV7-9 to TRBJ2-3; 11 nucleotides align to TRBD2. V shed 3 bases, J shed 2 bases, and the junction held 4 bases outside the gene matches. Germline V gives CDR1 SEHNR, CDR2 FQNEAQ (reference sequence). CDR3 length equals 16 residues. CDR3 sequence: CASSFSSGGFTDTQYF. CDR3 nucleotide sequence: TGTGCCAGCAGCTTCTCTAGCGGGGGGTTCACAGATACGCAGTATTTT.

In this sample, this clonotype turned up many times. The chain is built from TRBV29-1 and TRBJ2-5, with TRBD2 matching over 7 bases. CDR3 length: 14 residues. With 4 bases clipped from V and 4 bases from J, the junction kept 9 bases outside the gene matches. The germline CDR1 and CDR2 sequences are SQVTM and ANQGSEA. The CDR3 nucleotides are TGCAGCGTTGCCCTGAGACTAGCTCTAGAGACCCAGTACTTC. Amino acids: CSVALRLALETQYF.

This clonotype was observed many times. The chain couples TRBV10-3 to TRBJ2-1; TRBD1 agrees at 9 bases. Per the germline V gene, CDR1 is ENHRY and CDR2 is SYGVKD. The J segment lost 9 bases and the V segment lost 3 bases, leaving 9 bases of the junction unmatched. The CDR3 is made up of 15 amino acids. The CDR3 loop is CAISDPGQGLGEQFF. The CDR3 region has the DNA TGTGCCATCAGTGACCCGGGACAGGGCCTAGGTGAGCAGTTCTTC.

This clonotype occurred many times. V gene TRBV29-1 combines with J gene TRBJ2-5; TRBD2 might be the D (7 bases). The V end lost 5 bases, the J end lost 6 bases, and 16 bases lay between the germline ends. The length of the CDR3 is 13 residues. CDR1 is SQVTM and CDR2 is ANQGSEA in the germline V gene. The CDR3 is CSVSGGGEQTQYF. DNA for the CDR3: TGCAGCGTTTCCGGAGGGGGGGAGCAGACCCAGTACTTC. Based on the CDR3 plus reference TRBV29-1 and TRBJ2-5, the full variable domain is SAVISQKPSRDICQRGTSLTIQCQVDSQVTMMFWYRQQPGQSLTLIATANQGSEATYESGFVIDKFPISRPNLTFSTLTVSNMSPEDSSIYLCSVSGGGEQTQYFGPGTRLLVL.

Many counts were recorded for this clonotype. V and J are TRBV15 and TRBJ2-1; no reliable D call. The CDR3 spans 15 residues. With 3 bases removed from V and 1 base from J, the gap between germline ends came to 10 bases. CDR1 LNHNV and CDR2 YYDKDF come from the germline V gene (reference sequence). The CDR3 coding sequence is TGTGCCACCAGCAGGGAAGGACGGTCCTACAATGAGCAGTTCTTC. This codes for CATSREGRSYNEQFF.

This clonotype has at least ten counts. This chain uses TRBV27 with TRBJ1-6; 7 bases line up with TRBD1. Per germline, CDR1 MNHEY and CDR2 SMNVEV (reference sequence). The CDR3 runs to 15 residues. V lost 2 bases, J lost 5 bases, and 3 bases stayed unmatched. The CDR3 region has the DNA TGTGCCAGCAGTTTAAGTGGGACAGATAATTCACCCCTCCACTTT. Its protein product is CASSLSGTDNSPLHF.

There are many counts of this clonotype. The J gene is TRBJ1-2, the V gene TRBV6-4, with unresolved D. Germline V gene lookup returns CDR1 MRHNA and CDR2 SNTAGT. V was clipped by 2 bases and J by 5 bases, with 15 bases between them. The CDR3 is 15 residues long. The CDR3 loop reads CASSDQSGPAYGYTF. The DNA for the CDR3 is TGTGCCAGCAGTGACCAGTCGGGTCCCGCGTATGGCTACACCTTC.

This clonotype turned up a few times. CDR3 DNA: TGTGCCATCAGTGAGAACTGGGAGCAGAGTGAAGCTTTCTTT. It translates to CAISENWEQSEAFF. The chain couples TRBV10-3 to TRBJ1-1, with D unresolved. The V and J ends lost 2 bases and 7 bases respectively, with 14 bases between them. There are 14 residues in the CDR3. Germline CDR1 is ENHRY and CDR2 is SYGVKD.

This clonotype was picked up many times. The chain couples TRBV5-1 to TRBJ2-5; D ambiguous. V was trimmed by 0 bases and J by 4 bases, leaving 7 bases between them. The CDR3 covers 13 residues. Germline-derived CDR1 and CDR2 are SGHRS and YFSETQ. The CDR3 region has the DNA TGCGCCAGCAGCTTGGCCCCTCTAGAGACCCAGTACTTC. Protein product: CASSLAPLETQYF.

This clonotype was counted many times. V and J are TRBV9 and TRBJ2-1, with TRBD2 matching 7 bases. CDR3 length: 17 residues. CDR1 and CDR2 from the germline V gene are SGDLS and YYNGEE. With V trimmed by 3 bases and J by 0 bases, 9 bases remained unmatched. This CDR3 reads CASSALGRTSSYNEQFF. The CDR3 DNA sequence: TGTGCCAGCAGCGCGTTGGGGAGGACTAGCTCCTACAATGAGCAGTTCTTC.

This clonotype came up many times. The chain joins TRBV28 to TRBJ2-5; D is ambiguous. The CDR3 spans 13 residues. V dropped 3 bases and J dropped 5 bases, with 10 bases sitting between them. CDR1 and CDR2 from the germline V gene are MDHEN and SYDVKM. This CDR3 is CASSFQLRETQYF. CDR3 in DNA: TGTGCCAGCAGTTTCCAACTGCGGGAGACCCAGTACTTC.

This clonotype was found many times. The genes are TRBV18 and TRBJ2-2, with unresolved D. V was clipped by 1 base and J by 7 bases, with 7 bases between them. From germline, CDR1 is KGHSH and CDR2 LQKENI. CDR3 length: 13 residues. Here the CDR3 reads CASSPQLNGELFF. CDR3 sequence (DNA): TGTGCCAGCTCACCACAGTTGAACGGGGAGCTGTTTTTT.

This clonotype came up many times. This sequence joins TRBV20-1 and TRBJ1-5; no reliable D call. The V and J ends lost 0 bases and 4 bases respectively, with 4 bases between them. The germline gives CDR1 DFQATT, CDR2 SNEGSKA (reference sequence). The CDR3 totals 12 residues. CDR3 amino acids: CSARDYNQPQHF. The CDR3, as DNA: TGCAGTGCTAGAGATTATAATCAGCCCCAGCATTTT.

This clonotype was counted between two and nine times. J is TRBJ1-3 and V is TRBV5-1; D call uncertain. V was pared by 2 bases and J by 0 bases, with 6 bases between. Germline V CDR1 and CDR2: SGHRS, YFSETQ. This CDR3 contains 14 residues. The CDR3 coding sequence is TGCGCCAGCAGCTTAGACCTCTCTGGAAACACCATATATTTT. It translates to CASSLDLSGNTIYF.

This clonotype showed up many times. The chain is built from TRBV7-6 and TRBJ2-2, with D unclear. Germline V gives CDR1 SGHVS, CDR2 FNYEAQ. The CDR3 spans 16 residues. The V end was cut by 0 bases, the J end by 5 bases, with 13 bases between. DNA for the CDR3: TGTGCCAGCAGCTTAGCAGCCGGTACAGCTACCGGGGAGCTGTTTTTT. It yields the protein CASSLAAGTATGELFF.

In this sample, this clonotype turned up many times. V and J are TRBV5-6 and TRBJ2-5; 11 bases fit TRBD1. CDR1 and CDR2 from the germline V gene are SGHDT and YYEEEE. V lost 3 bases and J lost 5; bases outside the gene matches: 6. The CDR3 contains 15 residues. The CDR3 loop is CASSSTRDRGETQYF. CDR3 nucleotide sequence: TGTGCCAGCAGCTCCACCCGGGACAGGGGGGAGACCCAGTACTTC.

This clonotype was seen at least ten times. V is TRBV20-1 and J is TRBJ2-5; 14 nucleotides align to TRBD2. With V trimmed by 5 bases and J by 2 bases, 1 base remained unmatched. Germline V gives CDR1 DFQATT, CDR2 SNEGSKA (reference sequence). This CDR3 has 14 amino acids. DNA for the CDR3: TGCAGTGCTTGGACTAGCGGGGGGCAAGAGACCCAGTACTTC. It codes for CSAWTSGGQETQYF.

The chain links TRBV9 to TRBJ2-3, with no clear D. V was shortened by 2 bases and J by 1 base, with 8 bases between the two germline ends. Germline V lookup: CDR1 SGDLS, CDR2 YYNGEE. The CDR3 length is 14 residues. In DNA form, the CDR3 reads TGTGCCAGCAGCGTTCAATCTGGCACAGATACGCAGTATTTT. Its protein product is CASSVQSGTDTQYF.

The chain joins TRBV4-3 to TRBJ2-7; D ambiguous. CDR3 length: 16 amino acids. Germline CDR1 and CDR2: LGHNA and YSLEER. Trimming took 3 bases from V and 0 from J, leaving 15 bases between them. Here the CDR3 reads CASSHTYSRSSYEQYF. The DNA of the CDR3 is TGCGCCAGCAGCCACACTTACTCCAGGAGCTCCTACGAGCAGTACTTC.

This clonotype was picked up many times. The chain has TRBV14 and TRBJ2-4; TRBD1 might be the D (5 bases). In germline, CDR1 is SGHDN, CDR2 FVKESK. This CDR3 spans 14 amino acids. Trimming took off 3 bases at V and 4 bases at J, with 10 bases between the two ends. This CDR3 is CASSQAPGKNIQYF. CDR3 nucleotides: TGTGCCAGCAGCCAGGCCCCAGGGAAAAACATTCAGTACTTC.

There are many counts of this clonotype. The chain joins TRBV14 to TRBJ2-4, with TRBD1 matching over 8 bases. Germline trimming cut 2 bases from V and 7 bases from J; bases unmatched to any gene: 4. CDR1 and CDR2 from the germline V gene are SGHDN and FVKESK. There are 14 residues in the CDR3. The CDR3 spells CASSQRTGKNIQYF. The CDR3 nucleotides read TGTGCCAGCAGCCAACGGACAGGGAAGAACATTCAGTACTTC. The full variable domain, completed using reference TRBV14 and TRBJ2-4, is EAGVTQFPSHSVIEKGQTVTLRCDPISGHDNLYWYRRVMGKEIKFLLHFVKESKQDESGMPNNRFLAERTGGTYSTLKVQPAELEDSGVYFCASSQRTGKNIQYFGAGTRLSVL.

In this sample, this clonotype turned up a few times. The J gene is TRBJ1-2, the V gene TRBV4-1; D is unclear. Germline V lookup: CDR1 MGHRA, CDR2 YSYEKL. The CDR3 sequence is 13 residues long. With 1 base removed from V and 5 bases from J, the gap between germline ends came to 8 bases. The DNA of the CDR3 is TGCGCCAGCAGCCAAGCGAAAGCTTATGGCTACACCTTC. Protein product: CASSQAKAYGYTF.